This T cell receptor beta chain appears in the sequencing data of a study of shared clonotypes between healthy human individuals. CDR3 length equals 14 residues. Germline V gene data show CDR1 as MNHNS and CDR2 as SASEGT. V was clipped by 5 bases and J by 2 bases; unmatched bases: 2. Authors' analysis steps: Without quality scores, immunoSEQ junctional reads could not be filtered like full-length reads. Clones were sequenced by immunoSEQ multiplex PCR, and TCRdb holds only the in-frame ones, with some missing. The V and J calls and clone size are taken from that table; D and trimming were inferred from the DNA. The repertoire includes approximately 2,000,000 clones, just under 95% of them detected once, and roughly 0.34% sits in the top ten. This clone was picked up a small number of times. Its antigen is still unknown. The same CDR3 also results from other DNA sequences found in this sample. Points from the study as a whole: Rarefaction curves obtained for sorted subsets showed sequencing incomplete despite large depth. Shared across a few donors were approximately 5% of the naive CD4 clonotypes.

The authors divided CD4+ cells into CD45RA+ naive and CD45RA-negative memory subsets. This TCR came from a man between 18 and 35 years old in good health. Some clones in this sample may be carry-over from other donors' samples. The V gene is TRBV6-1, the J gene TRBJ2-7; 11 nucleotides agree with TRBD1. The sequenced material came from naive CD4+ T cells from PBMCs. Sample subset: CD45RA+ positively selected. The DNA of the CDR3 is TGTGCCAGCAGTAGGACAGGGGGCACCTACGAGCAGTACTTC. This codes for CASSRTGGTYEQYF.